The 28 T cell receptor beta chains given below trace back to one sample, sequenced in a study of cytomegalovirus exposure and HLA in healthy donors. Assay used: immunoSEQ multiplex PCR; TCRdb lists only in-frame clones, some missing. The table includes about 160,000 clones, around four fifths detected once. The sample consisted of PBMCs. All receptors derive from a man aged 25-40 years in good health and CMV-seropositive.

V and J are TRBV6-5 and TRBJ1-5; TRBD1 aligns across 8 bases. The germline V gene encodes CDR1 MNHEY and CDR2 SVGAGI. V dropped 10 bases and J dropped 4; count of bases not matched to a gene: 3. This CDR3 comprises 12 residues. The CDR3 bases are TGTGCCACGCGACAGGGGAATCAGCCCCAGCATTTT. Protein sequence: CATRQGNQPQHF.

CDR3 nucleotide sequence: TGTGCCAGCAGTGAACAGGGCGGGGAGCTGTTTTTT. Its translation: CASSEQGGELFF. The rearrangement joins TRBV2 to TRBJ2-2; tentative D call: TRBD1 (5 bases). Deletions cut 2 bases from V and 7 bases from J, with 5 bases between. The CDR3 has 12 residues. The germline V gene encodes CDR1 SNHLY and CDR2 FYNNEI.

This chain uses TRBV6-1 with TRBJ1-2; TRBD1 agrees at 7 bases. CDR1 is MNHNS, CDR2 SASEGT, per germline. The CDR3 sequence is 14 residues long. Trimming cost V 6 bases and J 7 bases; bases outside gene matches: 11. CDR3 DNA sequence: TGTGCCAGCAGGAATACAGGGGCCAGTGGTGGCTACACCTTC. Translated: CASRNTGASGGYTF.

This chain joins TRBV9 and TRBJ2-5, with D possibly being TRBD1 (6 bases). The CDR3 spans 16 residues. Germline values: CDR1 SGDLS, CDR2 YYNGEE. Trimming took 0 bases from V and 1 from J, leaving 13 bases between them. In DNA, the CDR3 is TGTGCCAGCAGCGTAGAGGCAGGGGTTTTCCAAGAGACCCAGTACTTC. Its protein product is CASSVEAGVFQETQYF.

The rearrangement links TRBV6-5 to TRBJ2-1, with D perhaps TRBD1 (5 bases). The V end was cut by 2 bases, the J end by 4 bases, with 9 bases between. The CDR3 is made up of 14 amino acids. The germline V gene encodes CDR1 MNHEY and CDR2 SVGAGI. This chain's CDR3 is CASSYGAGYNEQFF. CDR3 sequence (DNA): TGTGCCAGCAGTTACGGGGCTGGATACAATGAGCAGTTCTTC.

The gene calls are TRBV6-5 and TRBJ2-7; tentatively, D is TRBD2 (6 bases). Looked up from germline, CDR1 is MNHEY and CDR2 is SVGAGI. This CDR3 region has 14 residues. V lost 0 bases and J 4 bases, leaving 10 bases between the germline ends. CDR3 bases: TGTGCCAGCAGTTACTCGGAGGGTAGGTACGAGCAGTACTTC. This encodes CASSYSEGRYEQYF.

The rearrangement uses TRBV9 and TRBJ2-3; 12 bases fit TRBD2. J lost 6 bases, V lost 4 bases, and 6 bases had no gene match. Germline V CDR1 and CDR2: SGDLS, YYNGEE. The CDR3 is made up of 15 amino acids. Here the CDR3 reads CASSPLAGGVDTQYF. The CDR3 bases are TGTGCCAGCAGCCCCCTAGCGGGGGGGGTGGATACGCAGTATTTT.

V gene TRBV2 combines with J gene TRBJ2-5, with 7 positions matching TRBD2. This CDR3 contains 16 residues. The ends lost 6 bases at V and 4 bases at J; junction bases unmatched: 14. CDR1 and CDR2 from the germline V gene are SNHLY and FYNNEI. The CDR3 sequence: CASRERGYLTVETQYF. CDR3 nucleotides: TGTGCCAGCAGGGAGCGGGGCTATCTAACTGTAGAGACCCAGTACTTC.

The rearrangement uses TRBV29-1 and TRBJ1-6, with 8 bases matching TRBD1. V shed 6 bases and J 8 bases; nucleotides not matched to a gene: 6. Per germline, CDR1 SQVTM and CDR2 ANQGSEA. The CDR3 runs 13 residues. The CDR3 reads CSVQGAGDSPLHF. Written as DNA, the CDR3 is TGCAGCGTCCAGGGGGCGGGGGATTCACCCCTCCACTTT.

This rearrangement joins TRBV7-8 to TRBJ2-7; D perhaps matches TRBD1 (6 bases). The CDR3 spans 14 residues. Germline V lookup: CDR1 SGHVS, CDR2 FQNEAQ. With 1 base removed from V and 2 bases from J, the gap between germline ends came to 9 bases. The CDR3 here is CASSLDGTPYEQYF. The CDR3 DNA sequence: TGTGCCAGCAGCTTAGACGGGACACCCTACGAGCAGTACTTC.

The CDR3 reads CASSRSAEAFF. For the CDR3, the DNA is TGTGCCAGCTCGAGGAGTGCTGAAGCTTTCTTT. The J gene is TRBJ1-1, the V gene TRBV6-6; D unclear. V lost 8 bases, J lost 6 bases, and 10 bases lay in between. From germline, CDR1 is MNHNY and CDR2 SVGAGI (reference sequence). The CDR3 runs to 11 residues.

This chain links TRBV4-1 with TRBJ1-2, with 7 bases aligning to TRBD1. This CDR3 region has 15 residues. The germline CDR1 and CDR2 sequences are MGHRA and YSYEKL. V was clipped by 0 bases and J by 2 bases; unmatched bases: 3. CDR3 sequence (DNA): TGCGCCAGCAGCCAAGAAACAGGGGTGAACTATGGCTACACCTTC. Amino acids: CASSQETGVNYGYTF.

The rearrangement links TRBV2 to TRBJ2-3; the D gene is possibly TRBD1 (5 bases). Trimming cost V 2 bases and J 4 bases, with 22 bases left between them. CDR1 SNHLY and CDR2 FYNNEI come from the germline V gene. The CDR3 has 18 amino acids. Here the CDR3 DNA reads TGTGCCAGCAGTGAATTAGTGTGGGTCACGGACAACTCAGATACGCAGTATTTT. Translation: CASSELVWVTDNSDTQYF. Complete variable domain (other parts from reference TRBV2 and TRBJ2-3): EPEVTQTPSHQVTQMGQEVILRCVPISNHLYFYWYRQILGQKVEFLVSFYNNEISEKSEIFDDQFSVERPDGSNFTLKIRSTKLEDSAMYFCASSELVWVTDNSDTQYFGPGTRLTVL.

The chain is built from TRBV6-5 and TRBJ1-2, with no clear D. The CDR3 runs to 15 residues. Germline values: CDR1 MNHEY, CDR2 SVGAGI. With 3 bases removed from V and 4 bases from J, the gap between germline ends came to 15 bases. The chain's CDR3 is CASSYRGFSGYGYTF. The DNA for the CDR3 is TGTGCCAGCAGTTATCGAGGTTTCTCGGGCTATGGCTACACCTTC.

CDR3 sequence: CAISGGEGNQPQHF. The CDR3 DNA follows: TGTGCCATCAGTGGCGGGGAGGGCAATCAGCCCCAGCATTTT. V usage is TRBV10-3 and J usage is TRBJ1-5; no clear D. Trimming took off 4 bases at V and 2 bases at J, with 9 bases between the two ends. The CDR3 spans 14 residues. Germline CDR1 ENHRY, CDR2 SYGVKD.

CDR3 DNA: TGCGCCAGCAGCTTCACCGGGGGGAGTGTCACTGAAGCTTTCTTT. Protein sequence: CASSFTGGSVTEAFF. The chain employs TRBV5-1 and TRBJ1-1; the D gene is possibly TRBD1 (5 bases). The CDR3 is 15 residues long. Deletions cut 2 bases from V and 4 bases from J, with 15 bases between. Germline CDR1 is SGHRS and CDR2 is YFSETQ.

The chain joins TRBV19 to TRBJ2-7; 7 bases line up with TRBD2. The CDR3 has 14 residues. CDR1 is LNHDA, CDR2 SQIVND, per germline (reference sequence). J gave up 1 base and V 7 bases, and 7 bases lay outside the gene matches. The CDR3 loop is CASMKRGSSYEQYF. CDR3 coding DNA: TGTGCCAGTATGAAGCGGGGCAGTTCCTACGAGCAGTACTTC. Full variable domain (outside the CDR3, taken from reference TRBV19 and TRBJ2-7): DGGITQSPKYLFRKEGQNVTLSCEQNLNHDAMYWYRQDPGQGLRLIYYSQIVNDFQKGDIAEGYSVSREKKESFPLTVTSAQKNPTAFYLCASMKRGSSYEQYFGPGTRLTVT.

This clone turned up a few times. The chain uses TRBV10-1 and TRBJ2-7; tentative D call: TRBD1 (5 bases). V was clipped by 2 bases and J by 3 bases, with 14 bases between them. Per germline, CDR1 WNHNN and CDR2 SYGVQD (reference sequence). The CDR3 runs 15 residues. This CDR3 reads CASSERLGESYEQYF. The CDR3 DNA is TGCGCCAGCAGTGAGCGGTTAGGGGAAAGCTACGAGCAGTACTTC.

This clone appeared a few times. This sequence joins TRBV2 and TRBJ1-1, with D possibly being TRBD1 (6 bases). V lost 8 bases to trimming and J lost 0 bases, with 10 bases between them. Germline-derived CDR1 and CDR2 are SNHLY and FYNNEI. This CDR3 spans 13 amino acids. For the CDR3, the DNA is TGTGCCAGCTTGACAGGCATGAACACTGAAGCTTTCTTT. Protein: CASLTGMNTEAFF.

The V call is TRBV5-4, the J call TRBJ2-2; tentatively, D is TRBD1 (6 bases). The germline V and J ends were trimmed by 3 bases and 7 bases, with 22 bases remaining between them. CDR1 is SGHNT and CDR2 is YYREEE in the germline V gene (reference sequence). This CDR3 is built from 17 residues. The CDR3 coding sequence is TGTGCCAGCAGCTCGGTAGGGAGACAGGTATATAGCGGGGAGCTGTTTTTT. This encodes CASSSVGRQVYSGELFF.

The rearrangement uses TRBV10-3 and TRBJ2-7; 9 nucleotides line up with TRBD2. V dropped 2 bases and J dropped 2; count of bases not matched to a gene: 7. CDR3 length: 16 residues. The germline CDR1 and CDR2 sequences are ENHRY and SYGVKD. CDR3 in DNA: TGTGCCATCAGTGAGCGGGTAGCGGGGGCACCCTACGAGCAGTACTTC. It yields the protein CAISERVAGAPYEQYF.

The rearrangement uses TRBV5-1 and TRBJ2-3, with a possible D match to TRBD2 (7 bases). The germline V gene encodes CDR1 SGHRS and CDR2 YFSETQ. The CDR3 length is 15 residues. The ends were cut back, 4 bases at V and 5 bases at J, with 17 bases in the middle. The CDR3 here is CASSASRGAKDTQYF. CDR3 bases: TGCGCCAGCAGCGCCTCCCGGGGGGCGAAAGATACGCAGTATTTT.

This rearrangement joins TRBV18 to TRBJ1-2; D unresolved. This CDR3 is 13 amino acids long. V was cut by 1 base and J by 8 bases, with 11 bases left in between. In germline, CDR1 is KGHSH, CDR2 LQKENI. The CDR3 region is CASSPRGLDGYTF. The CDR3 DNA reads as TGTGCCAGCTCACCACGAGGGCTTGACGGCTACACCTTC.

This chain joins TRBV10-1 and TRBJ1-5; D is undetermined. The CDR3 covers 14 residues. V lost 6 bases to trimming and J lost 5 bases, with 14 bases between them. CDR1 and CDR2 (germline): WNHNN, SYGVQD (reference sequence). The CDR3 protein is CASRKDKPHQPQHF. The CDR3 nucleotides are TGCGCCAGCAGGAAAGACAAACCCCATCAGCCCCAGCATTTT.

The chain joins TRBV6-1 to TRBJ2-3, with D possibly being TRBD1 (6 bases). This CDR3 contains 14 residues. V was trimmed by 6 bases and J by 4 bases, leaving 14 bases between them. Germline CDR1 reads MNHNS; CDR2 reads SASEGT. CDR3 nucleotide sequence: TGTGCCAGCAGACAGGGACAAGGGGCAGATACGCAGTATTTT. It encodes CASRQGQGADTQYF.

This clone is a singleton in its sample. V usage is TRBV7-6 and J usage is TRBJ2-1; 10 bases map to TRBD2. The CDR3 length is 17 residues. Trimming took 4 bases from V and 8 from J; bases not matched to a gene: 14. From germline, CDR1 is SGHVS and CDR2 FNYEAQ. CDR3 region: CASSSGPPGTSVDEQFF. In nucleotides, the CDR3 is TGTGCCAGCAGCTCTGGACCACCCGGGACTAGCGTCGATGAGCAGTTCTTC.

V and J are TRBV9 and TRBJ2-1, with TRBD2 identical over 8 bases. The CDR3 is 16 amino acids. With V trimmed by 3 bases and J by 4 bases, 9 bases remained unmatched. Per the germline V gene, CDR1 is SGDLS and CDR2 is YYNGEE. Written as DNA, the CDR3 is TGTGCCAGCAGCGCAGGCGGGGGGTATCATTACAATGAGCAGTTCTTC. It is translated as CASSAGGGYHYNEQFF.

The chain is built from TRBV5-1 and TRBJ1-6; 9 positions match TRBD1. CDR3 length: 15 amino acids. Trimming removed 4 bases from V and 9 bases from J; junction bases left unmatched: 8. Per the germline V gene, CDR1 is SGHRS and CDR2 is YFSETQ. For the CDR3, the DNA is TGCGCCAGCAGCGTGGGGGACAGGGAGGGTTCACCCCTCCACTTT. It encodes CASSVGDREGSPLHF.